The 15 T cell receptor beta chains below all came from one sample that was sequenced in a study of T cell responses to AZD1222 COVID-19 vaccine (dated by TCRdb to about 2021). Reading the label with the study, this specimen's time point is: baseline before first vaccination. The library was produced with the immunoSEQ multiplex PCR assay. As stored in TCRdb, this immuneACCESS dataset retains in-frame rearrangements with V and J assigned. A fraction of the clones does not appear; measured against another copy, unresolved V genes explain less than half of the discrepancy, and the remainder lacks a known reason. This sample gives over 100,000 clones in total; approximately 90% of them show up just once. Of the sample, 8.4% is held by the ten largest clones. The starting material was peripheral blood, obtained on day 0 of AZD1222 vaccination. Receptors were obtained from an adult in good health.

The gene calls are TRBV27 and TRBJ2-3, with D possibly called TRBD1 or TRBD2 (5 bases each). The germline V gene encodes CDR1 MNHEY and CDR2 SMNVEV (reference sequence). Trimming removed 3 bases from V and 2 bases from J, with 12 bases in between. This CDR3 comprises 15 residues. In DNA form, the CDR3 reads TGTGCCAGCAGTTTTCTCGGGGCGCTCACAGATACGCAGTATTTT. Its translation: CASSFLGALTDTQYF.

The rearrangement links TRBV29-1 to TRBJ2-7; 7 positions agree with TRBD2. The ends lost 4 bases at V and 2 bases at J; junction bases unmatched: 11. The CDR3 is made up of 15 amino acids. Germline-derived CDR1 and CDR2 are SQVTM and ANQGSEA. CDR3 loop: CSVGGGAGVTYEQYF. CDR3 in DNA: TGCAGCGTTGGAGGTGGGGCGGGGGTCACCTACGAGCAGTACTTC.

V is TRBV5-1 and J is TRBJ2-1; 7 bases align to TRBD1. Per the germline V gene, CDR1 is SGHRS and CDR2 is YFSETQ. V lost 0 bases, J lost 4 bases, and 4 bases stayed unmatched. The CDR3 sequence is 15 residues long. CDR3 DNA sequence: TGCGCCAGCAGCTTGGAGGGGGCGGAGTACAATGAGCAGTTCTTC. It codes for CASSLEGAEYNEQFF.

The chain employs TRBV9 and TRBJ1-1; TRBD1 aligns across 7 bases. Germline values: CDR1 SGDLS, CDR2 YYNGEE. J gave up 0 bases and V 0 bases, and 2 bases lay outside the gene matches. The CDR3 is 15 amino acids. The CDR3: CASSVETGLNTEAFF. In DNA form, the CDR3 reads TGTGCCAGCAGCGTAGAGACAGGGTTGAACACTGAAGCTTTCTTT.

The chain carries TRBV5-4 and TRBJ1-1; weak D call: TRBD1 (6 bases). This CDR3 has 13 residues. V was clipped by 4 bases and J by 2 bases, with 9 bases between them. Germline CDR1 SGHNT, CDR2 YYREEE (reference sequence). CDR3: CASSRRGNTEAFF. The DNA for the CDR3 is TGTGCCAGCAGCCGCAGGGGAAACACTGAAGCTTTCTTT.

The CDR3 nucleotides are TGTGCCAGCAGTTCCAGGGCTGGAAACACCATATATTTT. This sequence encodes CASSSRAGNTIYF. This sequence joins TRBV27 and TRBJ1-3; the D gene is possibly TRBD1 (5 bases). CDR1 and CDR2 (germline): MNHEY, SMNVEV (reference sequence). The CDR3 has 13 residues. V was clipped by 4 bases and J by 2 bases, with 6 bases between them.

The rearrangement links TRBV3-1 (or the pseudogene TRBV3-2) to TRBJ1-4; D possibly corresponds to TRBD1 (5 bases). This CDR3 spans 13 amino acids. Germline V CDR1 and CDR2: LGHDT, YNNKEL (reference sequence). With 3 bases removed from V and 8 bases from J, the gap between germline ends came to 10 bases. For the CDR3, the DNA is TGTGCCAGCAGCCAGAACCGGGGGGAAAAACTGTTTTTT. Its translation: CASSQNRGEKLFF.

The chain has TRBV6-1 and TRBJ2-5; possibly TRBD2 for D (5 bases). Per the germline V gene, CDR1 is MNHNS and CDR2 is SASEGT. The CDR3 loop spans 15 amino acids. The ends were cut back, 1 base at V and 4 bases at J, with 13 bases in the middle. CDR3 DNA sequence: TGTGCCAGCAGTGAAGTGTGGGAGCGTGGAGAGACCCAGTACTTC. Its translation: CASSEVWERGETQYF.

This clone is a singleton in its sample. This chain joins TRBV5-1 and TRBJ2-3; possibly TRBD1 for D (6 bases). The CDR3 length is 15 residues. V was shortened by 1 base and J by 6 bases, with 15 bases between the two germline ends. Per germline, CDR1 SGHRS and CDR2 YFSETQ. CDR3 coding DNA: TGCGCCAGCAGCTTGATAGGGGGTGTTATGGATACGCAGTATTTT. Protein: CASSLIGGVMDTQYF.

This chain joins TRBV6-5 and TRBJ2-1; 7 bases fit TRBD1. In germline, CDR1 is MNHEY, CDR2 SVGAGI. The trim removed 4 bases at V and 7 bases at J, leaving 4 bases unmatched. This CDR3 is 13 amino acids long. As DNA, the CDR3 is TGTGCCAGCAGTTTCTTACAGGGGAATGAGCAGTTCTTC. This translates into CASSFLQGNEQFF.

This clone has more than one count but fewer than ten. The V gene is TRBV2, the J gene TRBJ2-1; 16 positions match TRBD2. The germline gives CDR1 SNHLY, CDR2 FYNNEI. The CDR3 loop spans 18 amino acids. After removal of 3 bases from V and 9 bases from J, the junction contained 11 bases not matched to a gene. In DNA, the CDR3 is TGTGCCAGCAGTGATCAAGTTTTTGGGACTAGCGGGAGGGGTGAGCAGTTCTTC. Its protein product is CASSDQVFGTSGRGEQFF.

V is TRBV13 and J is TRBJ1-3; D remains ambiguous. Germline values: CDR1 PRHDT, CDR2 FYEKMQ (reference sequence). The length of the CDR3 is 14 residues. V lost 4 bases to trimming and J lost 3 bases, with 10 bases between them. The CDR3 nucleotides read TGTGCCAGCAGCTCCGGTGGGCTTGGAAACACCATATATTTT. It encodes CASSSGGLGNTIYF.

V is TRBV5-1 and J is TRBJ1-2; 12 nucleotides align to TRBD1. This CDR3 is 16 amino acids long. Germline trimming cut 0 bases from V and 4 bases from J; bases unmatched to any gene: 4. CDR1 is SGHRS, CDR2 YFSETQ, per germline. The CDR3 here is CASSLAGTGGTYGYTF. The CDR3 nucleotides are TGCGCCAGCAGCTTGGCCGGGACAGGGGGCACCTATGGCTACACCTTC.

The rearrangement uses TRBV7-3 and TRBJ2-5, with 9 bases fitting TRBD1. CDR1 and CDR2 from the germline V gene are SGHTA and FQGTGA. The junction had 5 bases not matched to a gene; V was cut back by 5 bases and J by 7 bases. The CDR3 loop spans 13 amino acids. The CDR3 sequence: CASSGTGIGTQYF. The CDR3 DNA is TGTGCCAGCAGCGGGACAGGGATAGGGACCCAGTACTTC.

CDR3 loop: CASSLGRVGYSNQPQHF. The CDR3, as DNA: TGCGCCAGCAGCTTGGGACGGGTAGGGTATAGCAATCAGCCCCAGCATTTT. The gene calls are TRBV5-1 and TRBJ1-5; D is undetermined. From germline, CDR1 is SGHRS and CDR2 YFSETQ. Trimming took off 0 bases at V and 0 bases at J, with 13 bases between the two ends. The CDR3 spans 17 residues.